The 30 T cell receptor beta chains below come from one sample, sequenced in a study of T cells in Graves' hyperthyroidism and ophthalmopathy. Amplified TCR beta CDR3 regions derived from RNA transcripts. In the first-round RT-PCR of the TCR CDR3, the HTBI primer set was used. TCRdb analysed the multiplex PCR reads with MiXCR anew, one entry per CDR3 protein. This sample carries 450,000 to 700,000 distinct CDR3 sequences, approximately 44% of them seen once, and the ten largest clones take around 19%. Sample: peripheral blood or thyroid tissue (not recorded which). The origin of the receptors is an adult woman with Graves' disease, either hyperthyroidism or ophthalmopathy (not recorded which).

V gene TRBV2 combines with J gene TRBJ1-4, with D perhaps TRBD1 (5 bases). Trimming took 5 bases from V and 11 from J, leaving 12 bases between them. The CDR3 has 12 residues. Germline values: CDR1 SNHLY, CDR2 FYNNEI. The CDR3 sequence is CASSPTRDKLFF. CDR3 sequence (DNA): TGTGCCAGCAGTCCCACCAGGGATAAACTGTTTTTT.

The chain carries TRBV29-1 and TRBJ1-4, with D unclear. Trimming removed 3 bases at V and 13 bases at J, with 12 bases between. Germline V CDR1 and CDR2: SQVTM, ANQGSEA. The CDR3 runs to 11 residues. The CDR3 DNA reads TGCAGCGTTGATGCCGGGCCCGTACTGTTTTTT. Amino acid sequence: CSVDAGPVLFF. Variable domain in full (rest from reference TRBV29-1 and TRBJ1-4): SAVISQKPSRDICQRGTSLTIQCQVDSQVTMMFWYRQQPGQSLTLIATANQGSEATYESGFVIDKFPISRPNLTFSTLTVSNMSPEDSSIYLCSVDAGPVLFFGSGTQLSVL.

This clonotype was observed a single time. The chain carries TRBV2 and TRBJ1-1; D unclear. The CDR3 runs 12 residues. Trimming pared 8 bases from V and 1 base from J, leaving 8 bases between. CDR1 is SNHLY and CDR2 is FYNNEI in the germline V gene. The DNA of the CDR3 is TGTGCCAGCTTGGTAGCGAACACTGAAGCTTTCTTT. Translating it yields CASLVANTEAFF.

This clonotype turned up a few times. At one of its ends the junction is not consistent with the germline gene, which may arise from a read error. The gene calls are TRBV5-1 and TRBJ2-7; 9 bases line up with TRBD2. The CDR3 runs 14 residues. Germline lookup yields CDR1 SGHRS and CDR2 YFSETQ. CDR3 loop: CASSLAGSTYEQYF. The CDR3, as DNA: TGTGCCAGCAGTCTAGCGGGATCGACCTACGAGCAGTACTTC. The whole variable domain, filled in from reference TRBV5-1 and TRBJ2-7, reads KAGVTQTPRYLIKTRGQQVTLSCSPISGHRSVSWYQQTPGQGLQFLFEYFSETQRNKGNFPGRFSGRQFSNSRSEMNVSTLELGDSALYLCASSLAGSTYEQYFGPGTRLTVT.

This clonotype was detected a few times. A much larger clone is a single base away; this may be a read error. The chain joins TRBV12-3 or TRBV12-4 to TRBJ2-7; possible D gene TRBD2, 6 bases. The CDR3 is made up of 13 amino acids. V dropped 3 bases and J dropped 7 bases, with 13 bases sitting between them. CDR3 region: CASSFGWAGEQYF. CDR3 nucleotide sequence: TGTGCCAGCAGTTTCGGATGGGCGGGGGAGCAGTACTTC.

This clonotype was seen just once. The V gene is TRBV24-1, the J gene TRBJ2-2, with unresolved D. Per the germline V gene, CDR1 is KGHDR and CDR2 is SFDVKD. V was shortened by 4 bases and J by 9 bases, with 8 bases between the two germline ends. The CDR3 consists of 12 residues. CDR3 residues: CATSDSSRELFF. The CDR3 DNA sequence: TGTGCCACCAGTGACTCCTCTAGGGAGCTGTTTTTT.

As for this clonotype: A much larger clone is a single base away; this may be a read error. V and J are TRBV20-1 and TRBJ2-5; D is possibly TRBD2 (5 bases). CDR3 length: 11 residues. Germline assignment: CDR1 DFQATT and CDR2 SNEGSKA (reference sequence). The V end was cut by 6 bases, the J end by 6 bases, with 11 bases between. The chain's CDR3 is CSARGQKTQYF. Here the CDR3 DNA reads TGCAGTGCCCGAGGGCAAAAGACCCAGTACTTC.

This clonotype showed up many times. The J gene is TRBJ2-5, the V gene TRBV5-1, with TRBD2 matching 11 bases. Trimming at V came to 0 bases and at J to 4 bases, leaving 11 bases not matched to a gene. CDR1 and CDR2 (germline): SGHRS, YFSETQ. The CDR3 totals 18 residues. DNA for the CDR3: TGCGCCAGCAGCTTGGCCGGGGTACTAGCGGGAGAAGCAGAGACCCAGTACTTC. Residues: CASSLAGVLAGEAETQYF.

This clonotype was recorded at least ten times. The J gene is TRBJ1-6, the V gene TRBV3-1; 9 nucleotides align to TRBD1. Germline assignment: CDR1 LGHDT and CDR2 YNNKEL (reference sequence). The V gene end was trimmed by 4 bases and the J gene end by 10 bases; junction bases not matched to a gene: 5. The CDR3 contains 14 residues. The CDR3 reads CASSLGQGTSPLHF. In nucleotides, the CDR3 is TGTGCCAGCAGCCTGGGACAGGGAACCTCACCCCTCCACTTT.

Regarding this clonotype: One end of the junction varies from germline; a read error may be responsible. V and J are TRBV5-1 and TRBJ2-1; the match to TRBD2 covers 9 bases. Germline assignment: CDR1 SGHRS and CDR2 YFSETQ. CDR3 length equals 15 residues. This CDR3 reads CASSPTGTSNNEQFF. CDR3 nucleotide sequence: TGTGCCAGCAGCCCCACCGGGACTAGCAACAATGAGCAGTTCTTC.

V usage is TRBV19 and J usage is TRBJ1-1; D is ambiguous. The V and J ends lost 4 bases and 1 base respectively, with 16 bases between them. Per germline, CDR1 LNHDA and CDR2 SQIVND (reference sequence). The CDR3 sequence is 16 residues long. CDR3 residues: CASSTSTGWGNTEAFF. The CDR3 nucleotides are TGTGCCAGTAGTACGTCGACCGGATGGGGGAACACTGAAGCTTTCTTT.

This clonotype appeared many times. This sequence joins TRBV24-1 and TRBJ1-5, with D perhaps matching TRBD1 (6 bases). V lost 9 bases and J 2 bases, leaving 10 bases between the germline ends. There are 13 residues in the CDR3. Germline CDR1 KGHDR, CDR2 SFDVKD. CDR3 amino acids: CATQGGGNQPQHF. The CDR3 DNA follows: TGTGCCACCCAAGGGGGGGGCAATCAGCCCCAGCATTTT.

The chain carries TRBV10-1 and TRBJ1-6; no clear D gene. CDR1 is WNHNN and CDR2 is SYGVQD in the germline V gene (reference sequence). The CDR3 consists of 13 residues. Trimming took off 3 bases at V and 9 bases at J, with 9 bases between the two ends. The CDR3 sequence is CASSDSGISPLHF. The CDR3 DNA reads as TGCGCCAGCAGTGACTCAGGAATTTCACCCCTCCACTTT.

This clonotype was picked up many times. This chain uses TRBV7-9 with TRBJ2-7; the D gene is possibly TRBD2 (5 bases). Trimming pared 3 bases from V and 5 bases from J, leaving 11 bases between. The CDR3 consists of 13 residues. The germline CDR1 and CDR2 sequences are SEHNR and FQNEAQ (reference sequence). CDR3: CASSFVGGNEQYF. As DNA, the CDR3 is TGTGCCAGCAGCTTCGTAGGAGGAAACGAGCAGTACTTC.

The CDR3: CAIRQGETQYF. For the CDR3, the DNA is TGTGCCATCAGACAGGGGGAGACCCAGTACTTC. The chain employs TRBV10-3 and TRBJ2-5, with TRBD1 matching over 7 bases. V lost 6 bases, J lost 5 bases, and 0 bases stayed unmatched. The CDR3 has 11 amino acids. Germline loops: CDR1 ENHRY, CDR2 SYGVKD.

This chain uses TRBV6-2 or TRBV6-3 with TRBJ2-5; tentatively, D is TRBD1 (6 bases). CDR1 MNHEY and CDR2 SVGEGT come from the germline V gene. V shed 6 bases and J shed 4 bases, with 15 bases lying between them. The CDR3 length is 14 residues. CDR3 residues: CASRTTGIGETQYF. Written as DNA, the CDR3 is TGTGCCAGCAGGACTACAGGGATCGGAGAGACCCAGTACTTC.

There are a few counts of this clonotype. The chain combines TRBV19 with TRBJ1-1; D is undetermined. The length of the CDR3 is 14 residues. Germline V gene lookup returns CDR1 LNHDA and CDR2 SQIVND (reference sequence). Trimming took 5 bases from V and 4 from J, leaving 14 bases between them. This CDR3 reads CASSQRLRSTEAFF. The CDR3 coding sequence is TGTGCCAGTAGTCAGAGACTCCGGAGCACTGAAGCTTTCTTT.

The chain carries TRBV10-3 and TRBJ2-2; maybe TRBD1 (6 bases). V gave up 5 bases and J gave up 0 bases, with 10 bases separating them. Germline V gives CDR1 ENHRY, CDR2 SYGVKD. The CDR3 spans 15 residues. The chain's CDR3 is CAISLQGANTGELFF. The DNA of the CDR3 is TGTGCCATCAGTTTACAGGGTGCGAACACCGGGGAGCTGTTTTTT.

This clonotype was seen at least ten times. At one end, the junction sequence differs from germline, possibly due to a read error. This chain links TRBV7-9 with TRBJ1-2; maybe TRBD1 (6 bases). Germline V gives CDR1 SEHNR, CDR2 FQNEAQ (reference sequence). This CDR3 region has 14 residues. The CDR3 loop is CASSLGGAGYGYTF. CDR3 coding DNA: TGCGCCAGCAGCCTTGGGGGCGCGGGATATGGCTACACCTTC.

This clonotype was counted at least ten times. The CDR3 here is CASSITMGNTIYF. In DNA, the CDR3 is TGTGCCAGCAGCATAACAATGGGAAACACCATATATTTT. The chain has TRBV7-8 and TRBJ1-3, with D hard to call. The CDR3 totals 13 residues. Per the germline V gene, CDR1 is SGHVS and CDR2 is FQNEAQ. V was shortened by 5 bases and J by 4 bases, with 9 bases between the two germline ends. Based on the CDR3 plus reference TRBV7-8 and TRBJ1-3, the full variable domain is GAGVSQSPRYKVAKRGQDVALRCDPISGHVSLFWYQQALGQGPEFLTYFQNEAQLDKSGLPSDRFFAERPEGSVSTLKIQRTQQEDSAVYLCASSITMGNTIYFGEGSWLTVV.

CDR3 loop: CSVDRGWVGTEAFF. CDR3 nucleotides: TGCAGCGTTGACAGGGGGTGGGTGGGCACTGAAGCTTTCTTT. This chain links TRBV29-1 with TRBJ1-1; 7 nucleotides agree with TRBD1. J lost 4 bases, V lost 3 bases, and 8 bases had no gene match. Germline assignment: CDR1 SQVTM and CDR2 ANQGSEA. This CDR3 region has 14 residues.

This chain links TRBV5-1 with TRBJ1-1; no clear D gene. CDR3 length: 12 residues. Germline CDR1 is SGHRS and CDR2 is YFSETQ. V was cut by 2 bases and J by 8 bases, with 10 bases left in between. The CDR3 sequence is CASSLSAAEAFF. In DNA, the CDR3 is TGCGCCAGCAGCTTATCAGCGGCCGAAGCTTTCTTT.

V usage is TRBV7-9 and J usage is TRBJ2-7; D not certain. The CDR3 spans 14 residues. Germline V gene lookup returns CDR1 SEHNR and CDR2 FQNEAQ (reference sequence). Trimming left V 1 base short and J 3 bases short, with 10 bases between. The CDR3 here is CASSLEGAVYEQYF. Written as DNA, the CDR3 is TGTGCCAGCAGCTTAGAGGGCGCAGTCTACGAGCAGTACTTC. The variable domain in full, completed from reference TRBV7-9 and TRBJ2-7, reads DTGVSQNPRHKITKRGQNVTFRCDPISEHNRLYWYRQTLGQGPEFLTYFQNEAQLEKSRLLSDRFSAERPKGSFSTLEIQRTEQGDSAMYLCASSLEGAVYEQYFGPGTRLTVT.

This clonotype has only a few counts. The chain employs TRBV10-3 and TRBJ1-5; 7 bases are a match to TRBD1. V trimming: 5 bases; J trimming: 2 bases; junction bases outside the gene matches: 6. Germline lookup yields CDR1 ENHRY and CDR2 SYGVKD. CDR3 length: 15 amino acids. CDR3 bases: TGTGCCATCAGTTCGTCAGGGGGAGGCAATCAGCCCCAGCATTTT. This codes for CAISSSGGGNQPQHF.

The table lists this clonotype with many counts. This rearrangement joins TRBV27 to TRBJ2-5, with D uncertain. Per germline, CDR1 MNHEY and CDR2 SMNVEV (reference sequence). Trimming stripped 8 bases from V and 6 bases from J, with 19 bases between. The CDR3 extends over 14 amino acids. The CDR3 coding sequence is TGTGCCAGCTCAACCTACCTGCAATCCCAGACCCAGTACTTC. The encoded protein is CASSTYLQSQTQYF.

The chain combines TRBV7-9 with TRBJ1-5; tentatively, D is TRBD1 (6 bases). V was cut by 6 bases and J by 9 bases, with 15 bases left in between. Germline lookup yields CDR1 SEHNR and CDR2 FQNEAQ (reference sequence). The CDR3 has 13 residues. The CDR3 coding sequence is TGTGCCAGCAGGTCAGGGGATGGCGGGCCCCAGCATTTT. It translates to CASRSGDGGPQHF.

V gene TRBV7-2 combines with J gene TRBJ1-5; TRBD1 aligns across 10 bases. This CDR3 has 16 residues. Losses at the gene ends were 4 bases for V and 1 base for J; bases not matched to a gene: 4. Germline assignment: CDR1 SGHTA and CDR2 FQGNSA. The CDR3 here is CASSSLDRGSNQPQHF. CDR3 DNA sequence: TGTGCCAGCAGCTCACTGGACAGGGGGAGCAATCAGCCCCAGCATTTT.

As regards this clonotype: Sequence at one end of the junction differs from germline and may be a read error. The chain combines TRBV6-1 with TRBJ2-7; 8 nucleotides agree with TRBD2. This CDR3 spans 14 amino acids. The germline V gene encodes CDR1 MNHNS and CDR2 SASEGT. In nucleotides, the CDR3 is TGTGCCATCAGTGAAGCGGGAGATGTGAGGGAGCAGTACTTC. This sequence encodes CAISEAGDVREQYF.

This chain uses TRBV20-1 with TRBJ1-5; D may be TRBD1 (6 bases). Germline V gene data show CDR1 as DFQATT and CDR2 as SNEGSKA (reference sequence). The CDR3 is made up of 14 amino acids. The V end was cut by 5 bases, the J end by 6 bases, with 17 bases between. CDR3 sequence reads: CSAAPGEASQPQHF. CDR3 DNA: TGCAGTGCTGCCCCAGGGGAGGCGAGTCAGCCCCAGCATTTT.

The sample holds many counts of this clonotype. This sequence joins TRBV2 and TRBJ1-3; D unresolved. The CDR3 runs to 15 residues. V was shortened by 4 bases and J by 4 bases, with 14 bases between the two germline ends. Germline assignment: CDR1 SNHLY and CDR2 FYNNEI. This CDR3 is CASSAQHGTGNTIYF. CDR3 coding DNA: TGTGCCAGCAGTGCCCAACACGGTACAGGAAACACCATATATTTT.